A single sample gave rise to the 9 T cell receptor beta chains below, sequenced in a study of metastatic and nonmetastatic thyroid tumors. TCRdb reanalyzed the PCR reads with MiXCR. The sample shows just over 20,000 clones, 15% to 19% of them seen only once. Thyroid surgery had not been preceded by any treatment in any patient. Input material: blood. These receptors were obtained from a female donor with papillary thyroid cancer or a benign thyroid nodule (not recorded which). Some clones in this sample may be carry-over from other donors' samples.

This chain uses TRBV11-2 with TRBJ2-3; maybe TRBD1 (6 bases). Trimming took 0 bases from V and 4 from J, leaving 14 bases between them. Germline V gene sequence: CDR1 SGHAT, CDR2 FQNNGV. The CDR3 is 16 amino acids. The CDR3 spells CASSLDGSGVPDTQYF. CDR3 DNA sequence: TGTGCCAGCAGCTTAGATGGTTCAGGGGTCCCAGATACGCAGTATTTT.

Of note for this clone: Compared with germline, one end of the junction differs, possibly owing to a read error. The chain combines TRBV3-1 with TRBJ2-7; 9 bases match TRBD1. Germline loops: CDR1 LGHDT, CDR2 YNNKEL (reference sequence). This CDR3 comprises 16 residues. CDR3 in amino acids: CASSHAPGQGPYDQYF. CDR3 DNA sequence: TGTGCCAGCAGCCACGCGCCGGGACAGGGCCCCTACGACCAGTACTTC.

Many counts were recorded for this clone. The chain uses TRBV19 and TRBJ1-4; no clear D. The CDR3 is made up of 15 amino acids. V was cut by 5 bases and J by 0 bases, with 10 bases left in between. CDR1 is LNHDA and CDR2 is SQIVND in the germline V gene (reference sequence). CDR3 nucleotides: TGTGCCAGTAGTCTCCGAGAGGCAACTAATGAAAAACTGTTTTTT. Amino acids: CASSLREATNEKLFF.

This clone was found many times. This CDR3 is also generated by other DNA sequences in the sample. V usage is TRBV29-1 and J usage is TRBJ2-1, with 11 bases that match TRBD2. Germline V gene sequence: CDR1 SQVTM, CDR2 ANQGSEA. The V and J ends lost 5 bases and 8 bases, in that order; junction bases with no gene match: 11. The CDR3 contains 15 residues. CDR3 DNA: TGCAGCGTTCCGGTAGCGGGAGGGCTCTTAGATGAGCAGTTCTTC. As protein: CSVPVAGGLLDEQFF.

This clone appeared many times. CDR3 amino acids: CASSLRELGSSPLHF. The CDR3 coding sequence is TGCGCCAGCAGCCTCCGGGAATTAGGGAGTTCACCCCTCCACTTT. The V gene is TRBV5-1, the J gene TRBJ1-6; D is undetermined. The ends were cut back, 4 bases at V and 9 bases at J, with 17 bases in the middle. CDR3 length: 15 residues. Germline V gene sequence: CDR1 SGHRS, CDR2 YFSETQ.

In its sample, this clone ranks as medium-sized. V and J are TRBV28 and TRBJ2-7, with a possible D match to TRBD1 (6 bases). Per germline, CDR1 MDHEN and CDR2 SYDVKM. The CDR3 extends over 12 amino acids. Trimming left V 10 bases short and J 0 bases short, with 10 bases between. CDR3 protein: CATGRGSYEQYF. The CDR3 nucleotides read TGTGCCACCGGCAGGGGCTCCTACGAGCAGTACTTC.

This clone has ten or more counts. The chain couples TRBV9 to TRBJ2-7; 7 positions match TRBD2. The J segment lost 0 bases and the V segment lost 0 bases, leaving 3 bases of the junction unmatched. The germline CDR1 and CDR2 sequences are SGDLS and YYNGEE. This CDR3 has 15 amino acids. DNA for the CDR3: TGTGCCAGCAGCGTAGTTCCGGGAGGCTCCTACGAGCAGTACTTC. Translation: CASSVVPGGSYEQYF.

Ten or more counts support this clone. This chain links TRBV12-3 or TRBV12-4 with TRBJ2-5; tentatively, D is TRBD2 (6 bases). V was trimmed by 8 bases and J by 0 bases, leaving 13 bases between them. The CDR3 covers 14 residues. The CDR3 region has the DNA TGTGCCAGCGGGACTCGTGTGTACCAAGAGACCCAGTACTTC. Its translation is CASGTRVYQETQYF.

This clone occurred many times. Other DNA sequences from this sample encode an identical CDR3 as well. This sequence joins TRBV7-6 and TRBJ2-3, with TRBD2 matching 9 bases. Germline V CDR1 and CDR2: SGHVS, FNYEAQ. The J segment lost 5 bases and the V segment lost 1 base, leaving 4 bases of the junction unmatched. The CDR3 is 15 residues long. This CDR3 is CASSLVAGVGDTQYF. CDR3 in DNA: TGTGCCAGCAGCTTAGTAGCGGGAGTTGGAGATACGCAGTATTTT.